The 3 T cell receptor beta chains listed next were all sequenced from one sample in a study of T cell changes during pregnancy in multiple sclerosis. Repertoires were generated with immunoSEQ multiplex PCR, while TCRdb's copy carries only in-frame clones and drops some. Of 85,000 to 100,000 clones detected, 85% to 95% appear once; the ten largest clones hold 2.6%. The sequenced sample was peripheral blood, obtained in the first trimester of pregnancy. These receptor sequences come from a female donor with multiple sclerosis, enrolled in a pregnancy study.

The genes are TRBV7-2 and TRBJ2-7; the D is unclear. CDR1 SGHTA and CDR2 FQGNSA come from the germline V gene. The V end lost 5 bases, the J end lost 4 bases, and 18 bases lay between the germline ends. The CDR3 consists of 15 residues. The chain's CDR3 is CASSSTLGRSYEQYF. The CDR3 DNA reads TGTGCCAGCAGCAGCACCCTAGGAAGGAGTTACGAGCAGTACTTC.

This rearrangement joins TRBV6-1 to TRBJ2-7, with D hard to call. The germline V gene has CDR1 MNHNS and CDR2 SASEGT. The CDR3 consists of 13 residues. Between the trimmed V and J ends, which lost 1 base and 3 bases, there was a span of 7 bases. CDR3 in DNA: TGTGCCAGCAGTGAAGGGCACGACTACGAGCAGTACTTC. Protein: CASSEGHDYEQYF.

The chain joins TRBV19 to TRBJ2-1; possible D gene TRBD2, 6 bases. Germline lookup yields CDR1 LNHDA and CDR2 SQIVND (reference sequence). The V gene lost 8 bases and the J gene lost 2 bases, with 10 bases spanning the gap. CDR3 length: 13 residues. Here the CDR3 reads CASRLGPYNEQFF. The CDR3 DNA sequence: TGTGCCAGTCGACTAGGCCCCTACAATGAGCAGTTCTTC.